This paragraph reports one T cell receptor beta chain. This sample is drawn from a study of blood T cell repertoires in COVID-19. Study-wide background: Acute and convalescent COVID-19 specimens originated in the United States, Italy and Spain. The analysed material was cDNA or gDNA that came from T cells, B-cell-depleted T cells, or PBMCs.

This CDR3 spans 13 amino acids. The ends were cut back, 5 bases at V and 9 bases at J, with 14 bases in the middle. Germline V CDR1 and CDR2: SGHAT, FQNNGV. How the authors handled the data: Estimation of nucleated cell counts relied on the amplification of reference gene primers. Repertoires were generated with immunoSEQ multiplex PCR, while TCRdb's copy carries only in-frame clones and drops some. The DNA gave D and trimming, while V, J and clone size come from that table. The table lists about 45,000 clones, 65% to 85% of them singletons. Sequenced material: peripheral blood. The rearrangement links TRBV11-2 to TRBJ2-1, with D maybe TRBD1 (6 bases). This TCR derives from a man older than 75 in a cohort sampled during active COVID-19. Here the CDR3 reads CASSVQGQGEQFF. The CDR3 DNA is TGTGCCAGCAGCGTCCAGGGGCAGGGTGAGCAGTTCTTC.